This T cell receptor (beta chain) was captured in a study of cytomegalovirus exposure and HLA in healthy donors. General study results and limits: Reports described diagnosis of cytomegalovirus status by the classifier as highly specific and sensitive.

This clone was detected a few times. Antigen specificity is unknown. This PCR relied on a set of 60 Vbeta primers and 13 Jbeta primers. In the authors' workflow: Approximately 11 million of tens of millions of unique TCR beta chains were shared, per a later count. Profiling relied on immunoSEQ multiplex PCR, and the TCRdb table lists in-frame clones only, not all of them. V and J calls and clone size come straight from that table; D and trimming were deduced from the DNA. The sample shows more than 110,000 clones, roughly two thirds of them seen only once. V was shortened by 7 bases and J by 4 bases, with 5 bases between the two germline ends. Germline lookup yields CDR1 MNHEY and CDR2 SVGAGI. The CDR3 is 10 amino acids.

This chain joins TRBV6-5 and TRBJ2-7; no clear D. The TCR sequence derives from a woman between 40 and 55 years old in good health and CMV-seronegative. The specimen sequenced was PBMCs. The CDR3 region has the DNA TGTGCCAGCATCAGATACGAGCAGTACTTC. Amino acids: CASIRYEQYF.